Each of the 25 T cell receptor beta chains below was sequenced from the same sample in a study of blood T cell repertoires in COVID-19. Sequenced by immunoSEQ multiplex PCR; TCRdb stores in-frame clones only, minus some. The sample carries more than 65,000 clones, around 77% recorded once. Sequences were obtained from peripheral blood. The receptors derive from a man aged 60 to 75 with acute or convalescent COVID-19.

This clone was counted only a few times. The V gene is TRBV27, the J gene TRBJ1-1, with no clear D. CDR1 and CDR2 from the germline V gene are MNHEY and SMNVEV (reference sequence). Deletions cut 10 bases from V and 0 bases from J, with 12 bases between. There are 13 residues in the CDR3. CDR3 protein: CATHSPMNTEAFF. CDR3 nucleotide sequence: TGTGCCACCCACAGCCCAATGAACACTGAAGCTTTCTTT.

J is TRBJ1-1 and V is TRBV18, with D possibly being TRBD1 (6 bases). Germline V gives CDR1 KGHSH, CDR2 LQKENI. V was shortened by 1 base and J by 1 base, with 16 bases between the two germline ends. The CDR3 spans 17 residues. The CDR3 DNA sequence: TGTGCCAGCTCACCACAGGGGACACCTCAATCGAACACTGAAGCTTTCTTT. This codes for CASSPQGTPQSNTEAFF.

Comments on this clone: The junction departs from the called germline gene at one end, perhaps through a read error. This chain links TRBV7-7 with TRBJ2-5; 9 nucleotides align to TRBD2. The CDR3 loop spans 15 amino acids. CDR1 is SSHAT, CDR2 FNYEAQ, per germline (reference sequence). The CDR3 DNA sequence: TGTGCTAGCAGCTCTAGCGGGGCCTCACAAGAGACCCAGTACTTC. As protein: CASSSSGASQETQYF.

The chain is built from TRBV4-2 and TRBJ2-7, with D possibly TRBD1 on 6 matching bases. CDR3 length equals 15 residues. V was trimmed by 4 bases and J by 3 bases, leaving 16 bases between them. Germline V lookup: CDR1 LGHNA, CDR2 YNFKEQ. CDR3 sequence: CASSLHREQIYEQYF. The CDR3 DNA reads TGTGCCAGCAGCCTCCACAGGGAACAGATCTACGAGCAGTACTTC.

This chain uses TRBV15 with TRBJ1-2; TRBD1 aligns across 8 bases. Trimming cost V 2 bases and J 13 bases; bases outside gene matches: 9. This CDR3 has 13 residues. The germline gives CDR1 LNHNV, CDR2 YYDKDF (reference sequence). The DNA of the CDR3 is TGTGCCACCAGCAGATCCCGGGACAGGACAGGCACCTTC. Translating gives CATSRSRDRTGTF. Full variable domain (remainder filled in from reference TRBV15 and TRBJ1-2): DAMVIQNPRYQVTQFGKPVTLSCSQTLNHNVMYWYQQKSSQAPKLLFHYYDKDFNNEADTPDNFQSRRPNTSFCFLDIRSPGLGDTAMYLCATSRSRDRTGTFGSGTRLTVV.

The chain is built from TRBV5-4 and TRBJ1-5, with 10 bases that match TRBD1. Trimming at V came to 4 bases and at J to 6 bases, leaving 16 bases not matched to a gene. The CDR3 has 18 residues. The V gene's germline CDR1 is SGHNT and CDR2 YYREEE (reference sequence). The CDR3 sequence: CASSRKESGQGGRQPQHF. CDR3 in DNA: TGTGCCAGCAGCCGCAAAGAGAGTGGACAGGGGGGACGTCAGCCCCAGCATTTT.

The chain recombines TRBV6-5 with TRBJ2-7; D is perhaps TRBD1 (6 bases). Germline V CDR1 and CDR2: MNHEY, SVGAGI. This CDR3 comprises 15 residues. The V gene lost 5 bases and the J gene lost 3 bases, with 17 bases spanning the gap. Written as DNA, the CDR3 is TGTGCCAGCAGTACTAGGACAGCGCCCGGCTACGAGCAGTACTTC. Its protein is CASSTRTAPGYEQYF.

V and J are TRBV4-3 and TRBJ1-1, with a tentative D call TRBD1 (5 bases). There are 15 residues in the CDR3. Trimming cost V 1 base and J 1 base, with 10 bases left between them. Germline loops: CDR1 LGHNA, CDR2 YSLEER. CDR3 DNA sequence: TGCGCCAGCAGCCAAGGAGACAGATCGAACACTGAAGCTTTCTTT. Encoded protein: CASSQGDRSNTEAFF.

This clone was seen more than once but under ten times. CDR3 sequence: CASSYRGLSSGNTIYF. The CDR3, as DNA: TGTGCCAGCAGTTACCGGGGACTTAGCTCTGGAAACACCATATATTTT. The V gene is TRBV6-6, the J gene TRBJ1-3; D might be TRBD1 (5 bases). The CDR3 totals 16 residues. Looked up from germline, CDR1 is MNHNY and CDR2 is SVGAGI (reference sequence). V lost 2 bases to trimming and J lost 0 bases, with 11 bases between them.

This clone was seen once. The V and J genes are TRBV4-2 and TRBJ1-2, with 11 nucleotides matching TRBD1. Germline V gives CDR1 LGHNA, CDR2 YNFKEQ. The CDR3 spans 17 residues. J lost 7 bases, V lost 0 bases, and 10 bases had no gene match. The CDR3 nucleotides read TGTGCCAGCAGCCAAGATTTTTCGGACAGGGGGCGAGGTGGCTACACCTTC. Protein: CASSQDFSDRGRGGYTF.

V is TRBV7-2 and J is TRBJ1-5, with D possibly being TRBD1 (6 bases). With 1 base removed from V and 6 bases from J, the gap between germline ends came to 10 bases. The CDR3 loop spans 14 amino acids. Germline V gives CDR1 SGHTA, CDR2 FQGNSA. The CDR3 DNA sequence: TGTGCCAGCAGCTTAGGAAGGGGGAGTCAGCCCCAGCATTTT. It codes for CASSLGRGSQPQHF.

CDR3 nucleotide sequence: TGTGCCAGCAGCGCCACCCAGACTGAAGCTTTCTTT. Translating it yields CASSATQTEAFF. This chain connects TRBV9 to TRBJ1-1; D gene ambiguous. This CDR3 contains 12 residues. Germline V gene lookup returns CDR1 SGDLS and CDR2 YYNGEE. Trimming cost V 3 bases and J 5 bases, with 8 bases left between them.

This sequence joins TRBV20-1 and TRBJ2-7, with 8 bases matching TRBD1. Trimming took 3 bases from V and 2 from J; bases not matched to a gene: 18. The CDR3 has 18 residues. Germline lookup yields CDR1 DFQATT and CDR2 SNEGSKA (reference sequence). In DNA, the CDR3 is TGCAGTGCTAGTCTAGGGACAGGCCGCTGGTCTCTGGCCTACGAGCAGTACTTC. Translation gives CSASLGTGRWSLAYEQYF.

This chain links TRBV7-2 with TRBJ2-7, with D perhaps matching TRBD1 (6 bases). The CDR3 is 15 amino acids. Trimming shortened V by 4 bases and J by 3 bases, and 16 bases separated the two germline ends. Germline V lookup: CDR1 SGHTA, CDR2 FQGNSA. The CDR3: CASSSFRDTYYEQYF. The DNA for the CDR3 is TGTGCCAGCAGCTCGTTCCGGGACACGTACTACGAGCAGTACTTC.

This rearrangement joins TRBV19 to TRBJ2-3; 7 bases are a match to TRBD1. The V segment lost 5 bases and the J segment 2 bases; nucleotides outside the gene matches: 7. The CDR3 contains 15 residues. Germline loops: CDR1 LNHDA, CDR2 SQIVND (reference sequence). Here the CDR3 reads CASSPDRRHTDTQYF. The CDR3, as DNA: TGTGCCAGTAGTCCGGACAGGCGCCACACAGATACGCAGTATTTT.

About this clone itself: The same CDR3 arises from other DNA sequences in this sample as well. This chain links TRBV7-9 with TRBJ1-4; D unresolved. Germline V lookup: CDR1 SEHNR, CDR2 FQNEAQ (reference sequence). The CDR3 extends over 16 amino acids. The germline V and J ends were trimmed by 1 base and 0 bases, with 9 bases remaining between them. Here the CDR3 reads CASSLVSGATNEKLFF. The CDR3 region has the DNA TGTGCCAGCAGCTTAGTCTCAGGTGCAACTAATGAAAAACTGTTTTTT.

V is TRBV19 and J is TRBJ2-3; D remains unclear. Germline V lookup: CDR1 LNHDA, CDR2 SQIVND (reference sequence). This CDR3 has 14 amino acids. The V and J ends lost 8 bases and 1 base respectively, with 13 bases between them. The CDR3 sequence: CASRRNLRTDTQYF. The CDR3 bases are TGTGCCAGTCGTCGAAACTTACGCACAGATACGCAGTATTTT.

The chain couples TRBV7-9 to TRBJ1-2; D possibly corresponds to TRBD1 (5 bases). Germline V CDR1 and CDR2: SEHNR, FQNEAQ (reference sequence). This CDR3 region has 15 residues. Trimming cost V 5 bases and J 6 bases, with 19 bases left between them. The CDR3 loop is CASSPGGRGSNGYTF. The CDR3 DNA sequence: TGTGCCAGCAGCCCTGGAGGGAGGGGCTCGAATGGCTACACCTTC.

The chain uses TRBV7-2 and TRBJ1-4; the D gene is possibly TRBD1 (5 bases). The CDR3 has 16 amino acids. Trimming took off 4 bases at V and 5 bases at J, with 17 bases between the two ends. From germline, CDR1 is SGHTA and CDR2 FQGNSA. CDR3 nucleotides: TGTGCCAGCAGCTCAGATCCGGGACTGATCAATGAAAAACTGTTTTTT. Translated, it gives CASSSDPGLINEKLFF.

The genes are TRBV9 and TRBJ2-5; D possibly corresponds to TRBD2 (5 bases). The V end was cut by 0 bases, the J end by 1 base, with 7 bases between. The CDR3 length is 14 residues. CDR1 SGDLS and CDR2 YYNGEE come from the germline V gene. CDR3 in DNA: TGTGCCAGCAGCGTAGCGGGGATCCAAGAGACCCAGTACTTC. Its protein product is CASSVAGIQETQYF.

This chain links TRBV14 with TRBJ2-3; TRBD1 aligns across 9 bases. Germline V lookup: CDR1 SGHDN, CDR2 FVKESK. The CDR3 is made up of 16 amino acids. The J segment lost 0 bases and the V segment lost 3 bases, leaving 4 bases of the junction unmatched. CDR3: CASSHSGTGSTDTQYF. The DNA of the CDR3 is TGTGCCAGCAGCCATTCCGGGACAGGGAGCACAGATACGCAGTATTTT.

This clone appeared a few times. This chain's CDR3 is CASSQGAGDTDTQYF. In DNA form, the CDR3 reads TGTGCCAGCAGCCAAGGAGCAGGGGACACAGATACGCAGTATTTT. V gene TRBV4-2 combines with J gene TRBJ2-3, with a weak D call TRBD1 (6 bases). Germline V lookup: CDR1 LGHNA, CDR2 YNFKEQ. The V end was cut by 1 base, the J end by 2 bases, with 10 bases between. The CDR3 sequence is 15 residues long.

The gene calls are TRBV18 and TRBJ2-4; 9 bases match TRBD2. The V gene end was trimmed by 6 bases and the J gene end by 1 base; junction bases not matched to a gene: 13. Looked up from germline, CDR1 is KGHSH and CDR2 is LQKENI. The CDR3 is made up of 18 amino acids. The DNA for the CDR3 is TGTGCCAGCTCCCCGCGGGCGGGGGGGCAGTCGGCCAAAAACATTCAGTACTTC. Amino acid sequence: CASSPRAGGQSAKNIQYF. Variable domain in full (rest from reference TRBV18 and TRBJ2-4): NAGVMQNPRHLVRRRGQEARLRCSPMKGHSHVYWYRQLPEEGLKFMVYLQKENIIDESGMPKERFSAEFPKEGPSILRIQQVVRGDSAAYFCASSPRAGGQSAKNIQYFGAGTRLSVL.

The chain is built from TRBV6-5 and TRBJ2-7; D might be TRBD2 (6 bases). Germline V CDR1 and CDR2: MNHEY, SVGAGI. The CDR3 has 14 amino acids. The V gene lost 7 bases and the J gene lost 0 bases, with 13 bases spanning the gap. Written as DNA, the CDR3 is TGTGCCAGCATGAGTGGGGGGATCTCCTACGAGCAGTACTTC. Translating gives CASMSGGISYEQYF.

This clone was found a few times. The same CDR3 also results from other DNA sequences found in this sample. V and J are TRBV7-2 and TRBJ1-5; TRBD1 is a possible D gene (5 bases). The CDR3 runs to 15 residues. Trimming left V 5 bases short and J 1 base short, with 12 bases between. Germline assignment: CDR1 SGHTA and CDR2 FQGNSA. The CDR3 DNA reads TGTGCCAGCAGCCCGCGTGGGGGGAGCAATCAGCCCCAGCATTTT. Amino acid sequence: CASSPRGGSNQPQHF. Variable domain in full (rest from reference TRBV7-2 and TRBJ1-5): GAGVSQSPSNKVTEKGKDVELRCDPISGHTALYWYRQSLGQGLEFLIYFQGNSAPDKSGLPSDRFSAERTGGSVSTLTIQRTQQEDSAVYLCASSPRGGSNQPQHFGDGTRLSIL.